This is a list of T cell receptor beta chains from one sample in a study of identical twins. TCRdb analysed the 5' RACE reads with MiXCR anew, one entry per CDR3 protein. The data hold a few hundred thousand distinct CDR3 sequences, with over 9.5% observed a single time. The sequenced material came from memory T cells sorted from blood. The receptors were sampled from a man aged 50-59 years in good health. Both conserved end residues are part of each CDR3. A D gene is named only where the DNA matches it firmly. Only some rows state a clone size, as once, few, many or a class for expanded clones.

V,D,J,size,DNA,CDR3
TRBV7-8,.,TRBJ1-4,many,TGTGCCAGCAGCACCCCGACGGGAATGGCTGAAAAACTGTTTTTT,CASSTPTGMAEKLFF
TRBV10-3,.,TRBJ2-4,few,TGTGCCATCAGTGAGTCGCCCAGGCTGGGAAACATTCAGTACTTC,CAISESPRLGNIQYF
TRBV11-1,.,TRBJ1-2,few,TGTGCCAGCGGACAGAACTATGGCTACACCTTC,CASGQNYGYTF
TRBV10-3,.,TRBJ1-3,few,TGTGCCATCAGCGGGACGGACACTGGAAACACCATATATTTT,CAISGTDTGNTIYF
TRBV24-1,.,TRBJ2-5,.,TGTGCCACCAGTGATGGTGGGACACAGACCCAGTACTTC,CATSDGGTQTQYF
TRBV12-3/TRBV12-4,.,TRBJ2-5,.,TGTGCCAGCAGTTTAGGGCAGGGATGGGAGACCCAGTACTTC,CASSLGQGWETQYF
TRBV7-3,TRBD1,TRBJ2-5,many,TGTGCCAGCAGCTCAAAGGGGACAGGGGGTTCGGAGACCCAGTACTTC,CASSSKGTGGSETQYF
TRBV3-1,.,TRBJ1-1,many,TGTGCCAGCAGCCAAGGGGTAGGACCACACACTGAAGCTTTCTTT,CASSQGVGPHTEAFF
TRBV18,.,TRBJ2-1,many,TGTGCCAGCTCACCAACTGGAGGCGACCGTTACAATGAGCAGTTCTTC,CASSPTGGDRYNEQFF
TRBV20-1,.,TRBJ1-5,many,TGCAGTGCTAACGCCATGGACAACAATCAGCCCCAGCATTTT,CSANAMDNNQPQHF
TRBV12-3/TRBV12-4,.,TRBJ1-5,many,TGTGCCAGCAGACGGGATGGTAGTCAGCCCCAGCATTTT,CASRRDGSQPQHF
TRBV18,.,TRBJ2-5,many,TGTGCCAGCTCACCACGTGGAGGGGACCAAGAGACCCAGTACTTC,CASSPRGGDQETQYF
TRBV6-2/TRBV6-3,TRBD2,TRBJ2-5,few,TGTGCCAGCAGTCCAAGGACTAGCGGGTCCCACGGTGGCCAGTACTTC,CASSPRTSGSHGGQYF
TRBV5-1,TRBD1,TRBJ1-6,few,TGCGCCAGCAGCCCCGGGACAGTAGATAATTCACCCCTCCACTTT,CASSPGTVDNSPLHF
TRBV20-1,.,TRBJ2-3,many,TGCAGTGGCTACCCTAACACAGATACGCAGTATTTT,CSGYPNTDTQYF
TRBV18,.,TRBJ1-6,few,TGTGCCAGCTCACGGTCCCAGAATGACATCCTCCACTTT,CASSRSQNDILHF
TRBV7-2,TRBD1,TRBJ1-2,many,TGTGCCAGCAGCCCGGGACAGGGGTTTGGCTACACCTTC,CASSPGQGFGYTF
TRBV7-9,.,TRBJ2-7,few,TGTGCCAGCAGCCACGGATCGGATCGCTACGAGCAGTACTTC,CASSHGSDRYEQYF
TRBV29-1,TRBD2,TRBJ2-3,.,TGCAGCACGGCTAGCGGTTCAACTAGCACAGATACGCAGTATTTT,CSTASGSTSTDTQYF
TRBV7-9,TRBD2,TRBJ2-3,once,TGTGCCAGCAGCGACGGACTAGCGGGGGTAGATACGCAGTATTTT,CASSDGLAGVDTQYF
TRBV5-1,TRBD1,TRBJ1-4,few,TGCGCCAGCAGCTTGGCAGGGGGGCGCGAGGAAAAACTGTTTTTT,CASSLAGGREEKLFF
TRBV27,TRBD2,TRBJ2-2,few,TGTGCCAGCAGTTTGCGCCCTAGCGGGTTCACCGGGGAGCTGTTTTTT,CASSLRPSGFTGELFF
TRBV20-1,.,TRBJ2-7,few,TGCAGTGCTAGCGTCGGGGGTAGGAACTACGAGCAGTACTTC,CSASVGGRNYEQYF
TRBV19,.,TRBJ1-1,.,TGTGCCAGTAGTATCTCGGGGAACACTGAAGCTTTCTTT,CASSISGNTEAFF
TRBV10-3,.,TRBJ1-1,.,TGTGCCATCAGTGGACAGCAGAACACTGAAGCTTTCTTT,CAISGQQNTEAFF
TRBV27,.,TRBJ1-6,.,TGTGCCAGCAGTTCCTGGACAGATTATAATTCACCCCTCCACTTT,CASSSWTDYNSPLHF
TRBV25-1,.,TRBJ2-3,many,TGTGCCAGCAGTGAATCGGGCGGAACGATAAACACAGATACGCAGTATTTT,CASSESGGTINTDTQYF
TRBV4-2,TRBD1,TRBJ1-1,few,TGTGCCAGCAGCCTGTTAACGGGACAGGGCCTTAATGAAGCTTTCTTT,CASSLLTGQGLNEAFF
TRBV4-3,TRBD2,TRBJ2-2,.,TGCGCCAGCAGCCAAGATTGGGGACTACCTGGCGGGGAGCTGTTTTTT,CASSQDWGLPGGELFF
TRBV9,TRBD2,TRBJ2-2,many,TGTGCCAGCAGCGTAGATGGACTAGAGTTTCGGGAGCTGTTTTTT,CASSVDGLEFRELFF
TRBV28,.,TRBJ2-7,once,TGTGCCAGCGCCGACGGATACGAGCAGTACTTC,CASADGYEQYF
TRBV20-1,.,TRBJ2-7,many,TGCAGTGCTAGAGACAGGTCCTACGAGCAGTACTTC,CSARDRSYEQYF
TRBV28,.,TRBJ1-5,few,TGTGCCAGCACTACTTGGGACAGCAATCAGCCCCAGCATTTT,CASTTWDSNQPQHF
TRBV20-1,.,TRBJ2-7,few,TGCAGTGCTCCCCGCCAAACGGGGGGCAAGCAGTACTTC,CSAPRQTGGKQYF
TRBV7-2,.,TRBJ2-1,few,TGTGCCAGCAGCTTAACAGCAGTGATGGCCCAAACCGATGAGCAGTTCTTC,CASSLTAVMAQTDEQFF
TRBV2,.,TRBJ2-3,few,TGTGCCAGCAGTGAAGCGCGAAGCGGCCCTACAGATACGCAGTATTTT,CASSEARSGPTDTQYF
TRBV7-2,.,TRBJ2-7,few,TGTGCCAGCAGCTTATATATGGTGGAACAGTACTTC,CASSLYMVEQYF
TRBV12-3/TRBV12-4,.,TRBJ1-2,.,TGTGCCAGCAGTCAATACAGCTATGGCTACACCTTC,CASSQYSYGYTF
TRBV6-5,.,TRBJ1-1,many,TGTGCCAGCAGTTACCGTGGGGACGGGAGGCAAGCTTTCTTT,CASSYRGDGRQAFF
TRBV19,TRBD1,TRBJ2-1,few,TGTGCCAGTAGTAGGCCCGGGACAGACAATGAGCAGTTCTTC,CASSRPGTDNEQFF
TRBV29-1,.,TRBJ1-4,few,TGCAGCGCTGACAGTAATGAAAAACTGTTTTTT,CSADSNEKLFF
TRBV6-5,.,TRBJ2-1,few,TGTGCCAGCGGGGGGACTGGCGATGAGCAGTTCTTC,CASGGTGDEQFF
TRBV4-3,.,TRBJ1-2,few,TGCGCCAGCAGCCAACTAGGCCTGTTGGGGAACGCTAACTATGGCTACACCTTC,CASSQLGLLGNANYGYTF
TRBV5-1,.,TRBJ2-7,few,TGCGCCAGCAGCTTGGGCCTTGAGTACGAGCAGTACTTC,CASSLGLEYEQYF
TRBV7-2,TRBD2,TRBJ2-7,few,TGTGCCAGCAGCCCCCCTTCTACGGGAGGGCCCTCCGAGCAGTACTTC,CASSPPSTGGPSEQYF
TRBV3-1,.,TRBJ2-7,few,TGTGCCAGCAGCCAAGCTACACTTTCCTACGAGCAGTACTTC,CASSQATLSYEQYF
TRBV12-5,TRBD2,TRBJ2-3,many,TGTGCTAGTGGCCCTAGCGGGGGATATACGCAGTATTTT,CASGPSGGYTQYF
TRBV4-2,.,TRBJ1-2,.,TGTGCCAGCAGCCAAGATGTCGGGCACCTTTCCCCATATGGCTACACCTTC,CASSQDVGHLSPYGYTF
TRBV7-6,.,TRBJ1-6,few,TGTGCCAGCAGCAAAATACAAAATTCACCCCTCCACTTT,CASSKIQNSPLHF
TRBV12-3/TRBV12-4,TRBD2,TRBJ2-5,.,TGTGCCAGCAGTTTAATGGGACTAGCGGGGGGGCGGCAAGAGACCCAGTACTTC,CASSLMGLAGGRQETQYF